The clone carrying this T cell receptor (beta chain) was found a few times. Trimming left V 3 bases short and J 4 bases short, with 10 bases between. Germline CDR1 and CDR2: SQVTM and ANQGSEA. This CDR3 is built from 13 residues. The entry originates in a study of T cells in Graves' hyperthyroidism and ophthalmopathy. Any patient presenting with uncontrolled infection, other autoimmune disease, pregnancy or lactation was left out. Out of less than 12 ml of fresh peripheral blood came the PBMCs. Using RNA transcripts as the source, TCR beta CDR3 regions were amplified. Initially, a first-round RT-PCR of the TCR CDR3 employed the HTBI primer set. Via MiXCR, TCRdb re-called the multiplex PCR reads, giving one row per CDR3 protein. The data contain 200,000 to 250,000 distinct CDR3 sequences, roughly 15% of them singletons.

Source material: blood. The J gene is TRBJ1-3, the V gene TRBV29-1; no firm D call. This sequence originates from a man in his fifties or sixties with Graves' hyperthyroidism. In DNA, the CDR3 is TGCAGCGTTGAGGGGAGGGAGGGAAACACCATATATTTT. It translates to CSVEGREGNTIYF. Full variable domain (rest looked up from reference TRBV29-1 and TRBJ1-3): SAVISQKPSRDICQRGTSLTIQCQVDSQVTMMFWYRQQPGQSLTLIATANQGSEATYESGFVIDKFPISRPNLTFSTLTVSNMSPEDSSIYLCSVEGREGNTIYFGEGSWLTVV.